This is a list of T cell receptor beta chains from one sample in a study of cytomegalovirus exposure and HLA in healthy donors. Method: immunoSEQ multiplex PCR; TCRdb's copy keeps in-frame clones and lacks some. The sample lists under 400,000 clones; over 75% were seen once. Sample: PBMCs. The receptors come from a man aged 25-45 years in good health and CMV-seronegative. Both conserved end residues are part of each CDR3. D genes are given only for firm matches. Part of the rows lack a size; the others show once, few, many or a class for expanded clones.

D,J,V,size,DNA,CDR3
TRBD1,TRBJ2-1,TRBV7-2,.,TGTGCCAGCAGCTTGCACGCGCGACGGACAGGGGATAATGAGCAGTTCTTC,CASSLHARRTGDNEQFF
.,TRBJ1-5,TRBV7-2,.,TGTGCCAGCAGTCCCTCGGGAACCAGTCAGCCCCAGCATTTT,CASSPSGTSQPQHF
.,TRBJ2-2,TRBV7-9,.,TGTGCCAGCAGTTTTTCTTTGCGGGAAACCGGGGAGCTGTTTTTT,CASSFSLRETGELFF
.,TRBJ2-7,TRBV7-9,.,TGTGCCAGCAGCCCCGAGGAGGGAACCTACGAGCAGTACTTC,CASSPEEGTYEQYF
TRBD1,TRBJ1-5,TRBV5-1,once,TGCGCCAGCAGCCCGGACAGGGGAACCCAGCCCCAGCATTTT,CASSPDRGTQPQHF
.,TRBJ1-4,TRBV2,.,TGTGCCAGCAGTGAAATGCCGGGGGGGGAAAAACTGTTTTTT,CASSEMPGGEKLFF
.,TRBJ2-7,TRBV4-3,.,TGCGCCAGCAGCCAAGATAGAACCGGGTCCCCACCCTACGAGCAGTACTTC,CASSQDRTGSPPYEQYF
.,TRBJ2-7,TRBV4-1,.,TGCGCCAGCAGCCAGTTTTCCGGGACTTTTCACTACGAGCAGTACTTC,CASSQFSGTFHYEQYF
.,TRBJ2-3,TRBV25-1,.,TGTGCCAGCAGTGAAAGGTTGTGGAGCCCCCATCCCACAGATACGCAGTATTTT,CASSERLWSPHPTDTQYF
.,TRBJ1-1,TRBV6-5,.,TGTGCCAGCCGGGATTCTGAAGCTTTCTTT,CASRDSEAFF
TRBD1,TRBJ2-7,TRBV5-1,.,TGCGCCAGCAGCTCTGGGACAGGGAAAGAGCAGTACTTC,CASSSGTGKEQYF
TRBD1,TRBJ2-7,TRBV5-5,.,TGTGCCAGCAGCTTTGGGCAGGGGGATTACGAGCAGTACTTC,CASSFGQGDYEQYF
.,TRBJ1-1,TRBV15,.,TGTGCCACCAGCAGAGATATACAGAACACTGAAGCTTTCTTT,CATSRDIQNTEAFF
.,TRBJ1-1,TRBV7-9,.,TGTGCCAGCAGCTTAGGGGCCCCCAATGAAGCTTTCTTT,CASSLGAPNEAFF
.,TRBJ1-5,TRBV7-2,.,TGTGCCAGCAGCCAAGCGCGTTCGATGCAGCCCCAGCATTTT,CASSQARSMQPQHF
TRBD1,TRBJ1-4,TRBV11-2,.,TGTGCCAGCAGCTTCGTCCGACAGGGGAATGAAAAACTGTTTTTT,CASSFVRQGNEKLFF
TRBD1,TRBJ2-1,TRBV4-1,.,TGCGCCAGCAGCCAAGAGGGTACAGGGGGCAATGAGCAGTTCTTC,CASSQEGTGGNEQFF
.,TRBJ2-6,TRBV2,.,TGTGCCAGCATTAGGGGCTCCGGCTCTGGGGCCAACGTCCTGACTTTC,CASIRGSGSGANVLTF
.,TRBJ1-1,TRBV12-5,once,TGTGCTAGTGCCTGGGGGGACGCTGAAGCTTTCTTT,CASAWGDAEAFF
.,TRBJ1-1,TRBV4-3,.,TGCGCCAGCAGCCTCTCTAACACTGAAGCTTTCTTT,CASSLSNTEAFF
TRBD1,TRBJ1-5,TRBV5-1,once,TGCGCCAGCAGCCACACTTGGGGACAGGCAGATAGCAATCAGCCCCAGCATTTT,CASSHTWGQADSNQPQHF
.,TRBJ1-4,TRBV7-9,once,TGTGCCAGCAGCTTGAGGGTTAATGAAAAACTGTTTTTT,CASSLRVNEKLFF
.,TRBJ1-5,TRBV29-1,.,TGCCCCCTCACCTCAGGGGAATATAGCAATCAGCCCCAGCATTTT,CPLTSGEYSNQPQHF
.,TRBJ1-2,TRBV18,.,TGTGCCAGCTCACCACCCATGGGCAGGGCCTCCTATGGCTACACCTTC,CASSPPMGRASYGYTF
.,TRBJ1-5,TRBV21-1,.,TGTGCCAGCAGCAAAGCTCCGACAGGGGGCGCGTGGGGCAATCAGCCCCAGCATTTT,CASSKAPTGGAWGNQPQHF
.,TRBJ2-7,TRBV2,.,TGTGCCAGCGGAGGCAGTTCCTACGAGCAGTACTTC,CASGGSSYEQYF
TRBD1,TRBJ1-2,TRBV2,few,TGTGCCGTGCCCCGGGACAGGACCAACTATGGCTACACCTTC,CAVPRDRTNYGYTF
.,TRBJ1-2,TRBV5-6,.,TGTGCCAGCAGCGGGATTCGCAGGGCTGCTGGCTACACCTTC,CASSGIRRAAGYTF
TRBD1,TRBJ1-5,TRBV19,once,TGTGCCAGTAGTATAGCCGGGGACAGGGGGAATCAGCCCCAGCATTTT,CASSIAGDRGNQPQHF
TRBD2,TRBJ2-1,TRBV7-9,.,TGTGCCAGCAGCTTACCCCCGGGACTAAGAAGGTCCTACAATGAGCAGTTCTTC,CASSLPPGLRRSYNEQFF
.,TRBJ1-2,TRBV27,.,TGTGCCAGCAGTTTACTTTGGCAGTTCTATGGCTACACCTTC,CASSLLWQFYGYTF
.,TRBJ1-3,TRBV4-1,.,TGCGCCAGCAGCCAAGGTATTGGAAACACCATATATTTT,CASSQGIGNTIYF
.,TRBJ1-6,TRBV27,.,TGTGCCAGCAGTTGGGGACAAACGAATTCACCCCTCCACTTT,CASSWGQTNSPLHF
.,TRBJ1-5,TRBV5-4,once,TGTGCCAGCAGCTTGGGGGTCGGAGGCAATCAGCCCCAGCATTTT,CASSLGVGGNQPQHF
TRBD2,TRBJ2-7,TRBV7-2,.,TGTGCCAGCAGCCGGGCGGGGGGAGGTGCCTACGAGCAGTACTTC,CASSRAGGGAYEQYF
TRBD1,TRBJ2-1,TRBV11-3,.,TGTGCCAGCAGCTCCCGGGACAGCTCCTACAATGAGCAGTTCTTC,CASSSRDSSYNEQFF
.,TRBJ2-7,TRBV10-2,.,TGCGCCAGCAGTGAGAACTGGGCCCTCGAGCAGTACTTC,CASSENWALEQYF
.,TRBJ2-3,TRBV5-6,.,TGTGCCAGCAGAGAACAGGGAGGGTGGGCAGATACGCAGTATTTT,CASREQGGWADTQYF
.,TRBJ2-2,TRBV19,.,TGTGCCAGTAGTATAGCCGGAGGGGGCAACACCGGGGAGCTGTTTTTT,CASSIAGGGNTGELFF
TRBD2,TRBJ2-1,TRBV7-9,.,TGTGCCAGCAGTCCAACCGGGACTATGAAGTTCTTC,CASSPTGTMKFF
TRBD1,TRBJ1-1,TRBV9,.,TGTGCCAGCAAAGACCAGACAGGGGGCGGTGAAGCTTTCTTT,CASKDQTGGGEAFF
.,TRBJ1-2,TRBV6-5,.,TGTGCCAGCAGGTCCCAGCCCCCTGGAGGGTATGGCTACACCTTC,CASRSQPPGGYGYTF
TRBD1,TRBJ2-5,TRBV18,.,TGTGCCAGCTCACCCCCCCAGGGGGCGAGTGGGAAGACCCAGTACTTC,CASSPPQGASGKTQYF